The following is a TCR beta chain sequence with its context. These data are taken from a study of blood T cell repertoires in COVID-19. Study-wide background: From the United States, Italy and Spain came samples of acute and convalescent COVID-19. The cDNA or gDNA used as material had been derived from T cells, B-cell-depleted T cells, or PBMCs.

In the original workflow: Estimated nucleated cell counts came from reference gene primer amplification. Generated by immunoSEQ multiplex PCR, the TCRdb table keeps only in-frame clones and is missing some. V, J and clone size are those of that table, while D and trimming were read from the DNA. The top ten clones hold over 40% of a sample with 84,000 or so clones, over 60% of them seen once. Germline V gene data show CDR1 as SGHVS and CDR2 as FNYEAQ. The length of the CDR3 is 15 residues. The trim removed 5 bases at V and 9 bases at J, leaving 12 bases unmatched. This chain links TRBV7-6 with TRBJ2-3; 9 bases are a match to TRBD2. Sample: peripheral blood. The TCR comes from a human donor in a cohort sampled during active COVID-19. CDR3 in amino acids: CASSLTSGYTTTQYF. The CDR3 bases are TGTGCCAGCAGCCTTACTAGCGGGTACACCACCACGCAGTATTTT.